Listed here are 32 T cell receptor beta chains from one sample, sequenced in a study of neurological immune-mediated disorders. TCRdb recomputed calls from the 5' RACE reads with MiXCR, one row per CDR3 protein. The profile shows roughly 76,000 distinct CDR3 sequences, around an eighth of them singletons. Sequencing input: PBMCs. The origin of the receptors is a woman aged 50 to 60 in good health.

This clonotype was found many times. CDR3 in amino acids: CSARDLRGGEQFF. For the CDR3, the DNA is TGCAGTGCTAGAGATTTGAGGGGCGGGGAGCAGTTCTTC. The chain combines TRBV20-1 with TRBJ2-1; perhaps D is TRBD1 or TRBD2 (5 bases each). This CDR3 is 13 amino acids long. CDR1 is DFQATT, CDR2 SNEGSKA, per germline (reference sequence). Trimming took off 0 bases at V and 10 bases at J, with 13 bases between the two ends.

J is TRBJ1-3 and V is TRBV3-1; unclear D gene. Germline V gene lookup returns CDR1 LGHDT and CDR2 YNNKEL (reference sequence). The CDR3 totals 14 residues. V was trimmed by 1 base and J by 0 bases, leaving 4 bases between them. Written as DNA, the CDR3 is TGTGCCAGCAGCCAAGGGGTCTCTGGAAACACCATATATTTT. Residues: CASSQGVSGNTIYF.

This clonotype was observed at least ten times. The chain links TRBV5-1 to TRBJ1-2; weak D call: TRBD1 (5 bases). The CDR3 length is 14 residues. V was trimmed by 3 bases and J by 3 bases, leaving 12 bases between them. From germline, CDR1 is SGHRS and CDR2 YFSETQ. Here the CDR3 reads CASSSIEGYYGYTF. The CDR3 DNA is TGCGCCAGCAGCTCGATTGAGGGGTACTATGGCTACACCTTC.

The rearrangement links TRBV28 to TRBJ2-7; D perhaps matches TRBD1 (7 bases). V lost 10 bases, J lost 6 bases, and 22 bases lay in between. The germline CDR1 and CDR2 sequences are MDHEN and SYDVKM. The CDR3 extends over 14 amino acids. The CDR3 loop reads CATLLGGAGGEQYF. The DNA for the CDR3 is TGTGCCACCCTTCTGGGCGGGGCAGGGGGCGAGCAGTACTTC.

The table lists this clonotype with many counts. The genes are TRBV5-1 and TRBJ1-2; TRBD1 matches 10 bases. The CDR3 is 14 amino acids. Trimming cost V 3 bases and J 8 bases; bases outside gene matches: 7. Germline values: CDR1 SGHRS, CDR2 YFSETQ. The chain's CDR3 is CASSSGQGLRGYTF. CDR3 bases: TGCGCCAGCAGCTCGGGACAGGGGCTTAGGGGCTACACCTTC.

This clonotype has at least ten counts. The V and J genes are TRBV5-1 and TRBJ1-3, with 8 bases fitting TRBD1. CDR1 is SGHRS, CDR2 YFSETQ, per germline. The CDR3 has 15 amino acids. V dropped 4 bases and J dropped 0; count of bases not matched to a gene: 3. Written as DNA, the CDR3 is TGCGCCAGCAGCCTTGACAGGGGCTCTGGAAACACCATATATTTT. Its translation: CASSLDRGSGNTIYF.

This clonotype occurred many times. The rearrangement uses TRBV9 and TRBJ2-2; no clear D gene. V was clipped by 0 bases and J by 8 bases, with 11 bases between them. Germline V gene data show CDR1 as SGDLS and CDR2 as YYNGEE. The CDR3 runs to 14 residues. CDR3 DNA sequence: TGTGCCAGCAGCGTAGTCCCCGGCGTTGGGGAGCTGTTTTTT. Its protein is CASSVVPGVGELFF.

Ten or more counts support this clonotype. J is TRBJ2-2 and V is TRBV5-1, with D tentatively TRBD1 (6 bases). The CDR3 spans 14 residues. Germline lookup yields CDR1 SGHRS and CDR2 YFSETQ. V lost 5 bases, J lost 2 bases, and 10 bases lay in between. The CDR3, as DNA: TGCGCCAGCAGGGACAGACCAAACACCGGGGAGCTGTTTTTT. Protein: CASRDRPNTGELFF.

This clonotype has at least ten counts. J is TRBJ2-3 and V is TRBV12-3 or TRBV12-4; either TRBD1 or TRBD2 may supply D (5 bases each). V was trimmed by 4 bases and J by 8 bases, leaving 19 bases between them. The CDR3 length is 15 residues. CDR3 amino acids: CASSSRDQRSATQYF. The CDR3 DNA reads as TGTGCCAGCAGTTCCCGGGACCAACGATCGGCTACGCAGTATTTT.

This clonotype has at least ten counts. The V and J genes are TRBV27 and TRBJ1-1; D gene ambiguous. Germline V gene lookup returns CDR1 MNHEY and CDR2 SMNVEV (reference sequence). The CDR3 runs to 13 residues. Trimming stripped 1 base from V and 5 bases from J, with 8 bases between. The CDR3 spells CASSLFRGTEAFF. As DNA, the CDR3 is TGTGCCAGCAGTTTATTTCGGGGAACTGAAGCTTTCTTT.

This sequence joins TRBV5-1 and TRBJ1-4, with 10 bases lining up with TRBD1. The CDR3 length is 16 residues. V lost 8 bases, J lost 7 bases, and 14 bases stayed unmatched. CDR1 is SGHRS and CDR2 is YFSETQ in the germline V gene. CDR3 in amino acids: CARSRDRGAAIEKLFF. The CDR3 DNA reads as TGCGCCAGAAGCAGGGACAGGGGAGCCGCTATTGAAAAACTGTTTTTT.

This clonotype occurred many times. The V call is TRBV3-1, the J call TRBJ2-1; 9 bases are a match to TRBD1. Germline CDR1 is LGHDT and CDR2 is YNNKEL (reference sequence). The CDR3 is 15 amino acids. The J segment lost 9 bases and the V segment lost 6 bases, leaving 12 bases of the junction unmatched. CDR3 region: CASRYGWDREGEQFF. CDR3 coding DNA: TGTGCCAGCAGGTACGGTTGGGACAGGGAAGGTGAGCAGTTCTTC.

Ten or more counts support this clonotype. The rearrangement links TRBV5-1 to TRBJ1-2; D is uncertain. CDR1 is SGHRS and CDR2 is YFSETQ in the germline V gene. Trimming shortened V by 0 bases and J by 7 bases, and 13 bases separated the two germline ends. This CDR3 region has 14 residues. CDR3 sequence: CASSLEWASPGYTF. The CDR3 bases are TGCGCCAGCAGCTTGGAGTGGGCGAGCCCTGGCTACACCTTC.

This clonotype was found many times. Written as DNA, the CDR3 is TGCAGCGCACGACAGTCTAAAGAGACCCAGTACTTC. Its protein is CSARQSKETQYF. J is TRBJ2-5 and V is TRBV29-1; the D gene is possibly TRBD1 (5 bases). Germline assignment: CDR1 SQVTM and CDR2 ANQGSEA. Between the trimmed V and J ends, which lost 7 bases and 3 bases, there was a span of 12 bases. The CDR3 has 12 residues.

At least ten counts were recorded for this clonotype. V is TRBV6-6 and J is TRBJ1-6; the match to TRBD1 covers 7 bases. From germline, CDR1 is MNHNY and CDR2 SVGAGI (reference sequence). This CDR3 has 14 amino acids. J was trimmed by 6 bases and V by 6 bases; bases with no gene match: 5. The CDR3 region has the DNA TGTGCCAGCAGCGCAGACAGGGTTAATTCACCCCTCCACTTT. This encodes CASSADRVNSPLHF.

The sample holds many counts of this clonotype. This chain links TRBV9 with TRBJ2-5; possible D gene TRBD2, 6 bases. CDR3 size: 14 residues. CDR1 is SGDLS, CDR2 YYNGEE, per germline. Trimming removed 0 bases at V and 5 bases at J, with 11 bases between. CDR3 sequence: CASSVARGMETQYF. Written as DNA, the CDR3 is TGTGCCAGCAGCGTAGCTCGGGGGATGGAGACCCAGTACTTC.

This clonotype was seen many times. This chain joins TRBV20-1 and TRBJ1-1, with D hard to call. Trimming pared 3 bases from V and 8 bases from J, leaving 13 bases between. The CDR3 runs 12 residues. Germline V gene sequence: CDR1 DFQATT, CDR2 SNEGSKA (reference sequence). CDR3 amino acids: CSAREFYGEAFF. The CDR3 DNA reads as TGCAGTGCTAGGGAATTCTATGGGGAAGCTTTCTTT.

The chain joins TRBV18 to TRBJ1-1; D is undetermined. Germline V lookup: CDR1 KGHSH, CDR2 LQKENI. Between the trimmed V and J ends, which lost 3 bases and 0 bases, there was a span of 8 bases. The CDR3 consists of 14 residues. CDR3 protein: CASSPAGMNTEAFF. The CDR3 nucleotides read TGTGCCAGCTCACCGGCCGGAATGAACACTGAAGCTTTCTTT.

In its sample, this clonotype was seen many times. A junction boundary mismatches the germline segment, possibly from a read error. This sequence joins TRBV7-7 and TRBJ2-1; D not resolved. Germline CDR1 and CDR2: SSHAT and FNYEAQ (reference sequence). CDR3 length: 15 residues. The CDR3 region has the DNA TGTGCTAGCAGCTTAGGTGCAGCGTCCTACAATGAGCAGTTCTTC. It yields the protein CASSLGAASYNEQFF.

This clonotype was recorded a few times. The chain uses TRBV12-3 or TRBV12-4 and TRBJ1-1, with TRBD1 matching 8 bases. The CDR3 spans 14 residues. After removal of 6 bases from V and 5 bases from J, the junction contained 8 bases not matched to a gene. The CDR3 DNA is TGTGCCAGCAGCCTTTTGACAGGGGAGACTGAAGCTTTCTTT. Protein: CASSLLTGETEAFF.

This clonotype was detected ten times or more. J is TRBJ1-2 and V is TRBV5-6, with TRBD1 identical over 7 bases. Germline CDR1 reads SGHDT; CDR2 reads YYEEEE. The CDR3 has 16 residues. J was trimmed by 0 bases and V by 2 bases; bases with no gene match: 7. This CDR3 reads CASSFRRTGSNYGYTF. As DNA, the CDR3 is TGTGCCAGCAGCTTTCGGAGGACAGGCTCTAACTATGGCTACACCTTC.

Ten or more counts support this clonotype. The chain links TRBV12-3 or TRBV12-4 to TRBJ2-3; D might be TRBD1 or TRBD2, each matching 5 bases. The germline V and J ends were trimmed by 3 bases and 10 bases, with 11 bases remaining between them. The CDR3 totals 12 residues. CDR3 residues: CASSLGPNAQYF. In DNA, the CDR3 is TGTGCCAGCAGTTTGGGACCAAATGCGCAGTATTTT.

This clonotype was detected many times. CDR3 residues: CSAREGAFRNEQFF. CDR3 nucleotide sequence: TGCAGTGCTAGAGAGGGGGCTTTCCGTAATGAGCAGTTCTTC. The chain combines TRBV20-1 with TRBJ2-1; tentatively, D is TRBD1 (6 bases). V was pared by 0 bases and J by 7 bases, with 13 bases between. The CDR3 is 14 amino acids. Germline V gene lookup returns CDR1 DFQATT and CDR2 SNEGSKA (reference sequence).

This clonotype was recorded at least ten times. The chain joins TRBV28 to TRBJ2-6; D gene unclear. Germline V gene data show CDR1 as MDHEN and CDR2 as SYDVKM. V was clipped by 3 bases and J by 5 bases, with 8 bases between them. The CDR3 length is 14 residues. CDR3 sequence: CASSLGGWANVLTF. The CDR3 DNA reads TGTGCCAGCAGTTTGGGTGGGTGGGCCAACGTCCTGACTTTC. Supplemented by reference TRBV28 and TRBJ2-6, the full variable domain reads DVKVTQSSRYLVKRTGEKVFLECVQDMDHENMFWYRQDPGLGLRLIYFSYDVKMKEKGDIPEGYSVSREKKERFSLILESASTNQTSMYLCASSLGGWANVLTFGAGSRLTVL.

This clonotype was recorded many times. The chain links TRBV9 to TRBJ2-3; 12 nucleotides align to TRBD2. The CDR3 has 15 residues. Germline V gene data show CDR1 as SGDLS and CDR2 as YYNGEE. Trimming cost V 1 base and J 8 bases; bases outside gene matches: 5. The CDR3 sequence is CASSVSSGGVSTQYF. The CDR3 bases are TGTGCCAGCAGCGTATCTAGCGGGGGGGTGAGTACGCAGTATTTT.

In this sample, this clonotype turned up many times. The V call is TRBV7-9, the J call TRBJ2-4; 8 nucleotides align to TRBD2. Germline V gene data show CDR1 as SEHNR and CDR2 as FQNEAQ (reference sequence). This CDR3 has 14 residues. V lost 1 base and J lost 6; bases outside the gene matches: 2. CDR3 in DNA: TGTGCCAGCAGCTTAGATCGGGAGGGAAACATTCAGTACTTC. Amino acids: CASSLDREGNIQYF.

This clonotype was detected a few times. J is TRBJ2-1 and V is TRBV20-1; tentative D call: TRBD2 (5 bases). The germline CDR1 and CDR2 sequences are DFQATT and SNEGSKA (reference sequence). The V end was cut by 6 bases, the J end by 6 bases, with 12 bases between. This CDR3 has 12 residues. CDR3 region: CSARLEGNEQFF. CDR3 sequence (DNA): TGCAGTGCGAGGCTCGAGGGCAATGAGCAGTTCTTC.

This clonotype was observed at least ten times. The J gene is TRBJ2-1, the V gene TRBV5-1; TRBD1 or TRBD2 may be the D gene (5 bases each). V shed 4 bases and J shed 9 bases, with 20 bases lying between them. Germline V CDR1 and CDR2: SGHRS, YFSETQ. The CDR3 is 15 amino acids. CDR3 sequence reads: CASSTLGAGDREQFF. In DNA form, the CDR3 reads TGCGCCAGCAGCACCCTCGGGGCAGGCGATCGTGAGCAGTTCTTC.

This clonotype showed up many times. This chain joins TRBV5-1 and TRBJ2-1; tentatively, D is TRBD1 (6 bases). The CDR3 is made up of 13 amino acids. Per the germline V gene, CDR1 is SGHRS and CDR2 is YFSETQ. Trimming removed 7 bases at V and 3 bases at J, with 11 bases between. CDR3 in DNA: TGCGCCAGCTCTAGGGGGAGCTACAATGAGCAGTTCTTC. Translation: CASSRGSYNEQFF.

As for this clonotype: The junction shows a germline mismatch at one end, possibly a read error. The genes are TRBV10-3 and TRBJ2-1; 9 bases fit TRBD2. The CDR3 is made up of 18 amino acids. The germline CDR1 and CDR2 sequences are ENHRY and SYGVKD. The DNA of the CDR3 is TGTGCAATCAGTGTGCGACTAGCGGTGGGCCAGGGGAGCAATGAGCAGTTCTTC. This gives the protein CAISVRLAVGQGSNEQFF.

At least ten counts were recorded for this clonotype. The rearrangement joins TRBV6-5 to TRBJ2-5, with D maybe TRBD1 (6 bases). CDR3 length: 14 amino acids. Germline assignment: CDR1 MNHEY and CDR2 SVGAGI. V lost 4 bases and J 5 bases, leaving 14 bases between the germline ends. The CDR3 sequence is CASSLGETGETQYF. CDR3 sequence (DNA): TGTGCCAGCAGTTTGGGGGAAACAGGGGAGACCCAGTACTTC.

The sample holds many counts of this clonotype. The chain has TRBV7-2 and TRBJ1-2, with TRBD1 identical over 7 bases. Germline lookup yields CDR1 SGHTA and CDR2 FQGNSA. V was clipped by 3 bases and J by 4 bases; unmatched bases: 8. The CDR3 sequence is 15 residues long. Here the CDR3 DNA reads TGTGCCAGCAGCTTTAACAGGGGCGTCGGCTATGGCTACACCTTC. Translation: CASSFNRGVGYGYTF.